This entry describes one T cell receptor (beta chain). This specimen comes from a study of blood T cell repertoires in COVID-19. Study information: COVID-19 samples from acute and convalescent phases originated in the United States, Italy and Spain. PBMCs, B-cell-depleted T cells, or T cells were the source of the cDNA or gDNA that made up the material.

TCRdb's table, derived via immunoSEQ multiplex PCR, lists solely in-frame clones and lacks some. The data contain some 130,000 clones, about 89% of them singletons. Looked up from germline, CDR1 is SEHNR and CDR2 is FQNEAQ (reference sequence). CDR3 length equals 13 residues. V lost 5 bases and J 1 base, leaving 8 bases between the germline ends. The sequenced material came from peripheral blood. The sequence was collected from a woman in her 70s with COVID-19, enrolled during active disease. The V and J genes are TRBV7-9 and TRBJ1-1; D not certain. The DNA of the CDR3 is TGTGCCAGCAGCCGCGATTCGAACACTGAAGCTTTCTTT. This sequence encodes CASSRDSNTEAFF.